Below are 18 T cell receptor beta chains sequenced from a single sample in a study of CD8 T cells in ankylosing spondylitis. For these TCRs, the target antigens are not known. Whole-study findings and limits: In ankylosing spondylitis blood, a motif of roughly 8 highly homologous TCR beta variants appeared characteristic.

TCRdb redid the calling of the 5' RACE reads with MiXCR, one entry per CDR3 protein. Counted here are fewer than 400,000 distinct CDR3 sequences, 20% to 25% occurring once; the ten biggest clones make up roughly a sixth. What was sequenced was blood, either unsorted or a sorted T cell fraction (not recorded which). The receptors stem from a male donor with ankylosing spondylitis.

This clonotype has a handful of counts. The chain employs TRBV19 and TRBJ1-1, with TRBD1 matching 7 bases. The V and J ends lost 7 bases and 4 bases, in that order; junction bases with no gene match: 6. Germline V CDR1 and CDR2: LNHDA, SQIVND (reference sequence). This CDR3 is 13 amino acids long. The CDR3 spells CASKTGPGTEAFF. As DNA, the CDR3 is TGTGCCAGTAAGACAGGGCCGGGCACTGAAGCTTTCTTT. The entire variable domain, with the rest obtained from reference TRBV19 and TRBJ1-1, is as follows: DGGITQSPKYLFRKEGQNVTLSCEQNLNHDAMYWYRQDPGQGLRLIYYSQIVNDFQKGDIAEGYSVSREKKESFPLTVTSAQKNPTAFYLCASKTGPGTEAFFGQGTRLTVV.

This clonotype was seen just once. This sequence joins TRBV5-1 and TRBJ2-3; 13 bases match TRBD2. Germline CDR1 SGHRS, CDR2 YFSETQ. V shed 0 bases and J 2 bases; nucleotides not matched to a gene: 3. The length of the CDR3 is 17 residues. This chain's CDR3 is CASSLGGLAGFTDTQYF. As DNA, the CDR3 is TGCGCCAGCAGCTTGGGGGGACTAGCGGGGTTCACAGATACGCAGTATTTT.

Of note for this clonotype: The limits of the CDR3 on the DNA are not certain, so only TCRdb's listed CDR3 is given. V gene TRBV29-1 combines with J gene TRBJ2-1; the table's D call TRBD1 went unverified against the DNA. The germline CDR1 and CDR2 sequences are SQVTM and ANQGSEA. A total of 10 residues make up the CDR3, ends included. Here the CDR3 reads CSVVGTGAFF.

V is TRBV6-5 and J is TRBJ1-1, with a tentative D call TRBD1 (5 bases). V lost 0 bases and J 5 bases, leaving 10 bases between the germline ends. CDR1 is MNHEY, CDR2 SVGAGI, per germline. The CDR3 is made up of 14 amino acids. CDR3 DNA: TGTGCCAGCAGTTACTCGCAGGGACGGACTGAAGCTTTCTTT. Translation: CASSYSQGRTEAFF.

This clonotype was observed a few times. The chain carries TRBV6-1 and TRBJ2-7, with D perhaps matching TRBD2 (6 bases). The CDR3 sequence is 15 residues long. V was clipped by 4 bases and J by 3 bases, with 16 bases between them. Germline V gene lookup returns CDR1 MNHNS and CDR2 SASEGT. This CDR3 is CASSGRDQGGYEQYF. In DNA, the CDR3 is TGTGCCAGCAGTGGACGCGACCAGGGAGGCTACGAGCAGTACTTC.

This clonotype was counted many times. The chain carries TRBV2 and TRBJ2-1; a weak D match, TRBD2 (6 bases). This CDR3 is built from 15 residues. The germline V gene encodes CDR1 SNHLY and CDR2 FYNNEI. V was cut by 8 bases and J by 1 base, with 15 bases left in between. The CDR3 reads CASSVGGGSYNEQFF. The CDR3 DNA sequence: TGTGCCAGCTCCGTCGGGGGAGGATCCTACAATGAGCAGTTCTTC.

The V call is TRBV7-2, the J call TRBJ1-2, with no clear D. V shed 8 bases and J shed 5 bases, with 15 bases lying between them. The CDR3 has 13 residues. Germline V gene data show CDR1 as SGHTA and CDR2 as FQGNSA. The CDR3 DNA is TGTGCCAGCGGCCTCCCTGGTTGGTATGGCTACACCTTC. Amino acid sequence: CASGLPGWYGYTF.

The chain combines TRBV4-1 with TRBJ1-1; 7 nucleotides match TRBD1. V shed 1 base, J shed 7 bases, and the junction held 3 bases outside the gene matches. The CDR3 is 13 amino acids. The germline V gene encodes CDR1 MGHRA and CDR2 YSYEKL. The CDR3 region has the DNA TGCGCCAGCAGCCAAGTTTGGGACAGTGAAGCTTTCTTT. Protein sequence: CASSQVWDSEAFF.

With respect to this clonotype: It is unclear where the CDR3 begins or ends on the DNA, so no DNA is shown, and the CDR3 is as TCRdb lists it. The gene calls are TRBV10-3 and TRBJ2-1. The CDR3 length equals 14 residues, ends included. CDR1 and CDR2 from the germline V gene are ENHRY and SYGVKD. CDR3 sequence: CAFGSGASYNEQFF.

The genes are TRBV12-3 or TRBV12-4 and TRBJ1-6; TRBD1 aligns across 8 bases. The CDR3 is 14 amino acids. With 2 bases clipped from V and 7 bases from J, the junction kept 1 base outside the gene matches. The CDR3 DNA is TGTGCCAGCAGTTTAACAGGGGGAAATTCACCCCTCCACTTT. Its protein is CASSLTGGNSPLHF.

The chain recombines TRBV7-3 with TRBJ1-5; D perhaps matches TRBD1 (5 bases). Per germline, CDR1 SGHTA and CDR2 FQGTGA. The CDR3 runs to 16 residues. V was clipped by 6 bases and J by 2 bases, with 17 bases between them. The CDR3 protein is CASSHLEGRGNQPQHF. The CDR3 DNA reads as TGTGCCAGCAGTCACCTCGAGGGCAGGGGCAATCAGCCCCAGCATTTT. Combining the CDR3 with reference TRBV7-3 and TRBJ1-5 gives the whole variable domain GAGVSQTPSNKVTEKGKYVELRCDPISGHTALYWYRQSLGQGPEFLIYFQGTGAADDSGLPNDRFFAVRPEGSVSTLKIQRTERGDSAVYLCASSHLEGRGNQPQHFGDGTRLSIL.

This clonotype was picked up a small number of times. The chain combines TRBV5-1 with TRBJ2-1; 7 positions agree with TRBD2. V shed 0 bases and J 0 bases; nucleotides not matched to a gene: 6. The length of the CDR3 is 17 residues. CDR1 and CDR2 (germline): SGHRS, YFSETQ. The CDR3 is CASSLGLALRSYNEQFF. The CDR3 bases are TGCGCCAGCAGCTTGGGACTAGCACTGCGCTCCTACAATGAGCAGTTCTTC.

This chain uses TRBV29-1 with TRBJ1-1, with D uncertain. In germline, CDR1 is SQVTM, CDR2 ANQGSEA. The V and J ends lost 6 bases and 3 bases respectively, with 17 bases between them. This CDR3 has 14 residues. The CDR3 DNA is TGCAGCGTCCAACCCCTACGTGGGGACACTGAAGCTTTCTTT. This codes for CSVQPLRGDTEAFF.

J is TRBJ2-7 and V is TRBV4-2; TRBD2 agrees at 10 bases. This CDR3 comprises 19 residues. The junction had 15 bases not matched to a gene; V was cut back by 4 bases and J by 0 bases. Germline values: CDR1 LGHNA, CDR2 YNFKEQ. The CDR3 loop reads CASSRGGSSGSLSSYEQYF. The CDR3 region has the DNA TGTGCCAGCAGCCGGGGGGGGTCTAGCGGGAGCCTCAGCTCCTACGAGCAGTACTTC.

Ten or more counts support this clonotype. The J gene is TRBJ2-1, the V gene TRBV29-1, with 8 bases that match TRBD2. V lost 0 bases, J lost 5 bases, and 6 bases stayed unmatched. The CDR3 consists of 15 residues. Per the germline V gene, CDR1 is SQVTM and CDR2 is ANQGSEA. The CDR3 coding sequence is TGCAGCGTTGAAGACCCCCTAGCGGGCCACAATGAGCAGTTCTTC. Its protein product is CSVEDPLAGHNEQFF.

The rearrangement joins TRBV20-1 to TRBJ2-7, with a tentative D call TRBD2 (7 bases). Germline CDR1 reads DFQATT; CDR2 reads SNEGSKA (reference sequence). The CDR3 is 14 residues long. The germline V and J ends were trimmed by 6 bases and 6 bases, with 21 bases remaining between them. CDR3 amino acids: CSARGLADRREQYF. Here the CDR3 DNA reads TGCAGTGCCAGGGGTCTAGCGGACCGTCGCGAGCAGTACTTC.

This clonotype was observed at least ten times. The CDR3 spells CASSSRGNTGELFF. The DNA of the CDR3 is TGTGCCAGCAGTTCCCGGGGTAACACCGGGGAGCTGTTTTTT. The rearrangement links TRBV12-3 or TRBV12-4 to TRBJ2-2; a possible D gene is TRBD2 (5 bases). CDR3 length: 14 amino acids. Trimming took off 4 bases at V and 2 bases at J, with 8 bases between the two ends.

This clonotype was seen a few times. The rearrangement uses TRBV20-1 and TRBJ1-4; the D is unclear. CDR1 DFQATT and CDR2 SNEGSKA come from the germline V gene (reference sequence). Trimming stripped 0 bases from V and 8 bases from J, with 16 bases between. CDR3 length equals 15 residues. This CDR3 reads CSARDVTSVDEKLFF. DNA for the CDR3: TGCAGTGCTAGAGATGTCACCTCGGTCGACGAAAAACTGTTTTTT.